This T cell receptor beta chain is from a study of blood T cell repertoires in COVID-19 (dated by TCRdb to the early 2020s). Turning to the overall study: Samples from collaborators originated in the United States, Italy and Spain and spanned both the acute and convalescent phases of COVID-19. The prospective study material was composed of cDNA or gDNA derived from T cells, B-cell-depleted T cells, or PBMCs. Deeply sampled blood TCRbeta repertoires from subjects exposed to, actively infected with, or recovered from COVID-19 were included in the dataset. The repertoires were released in a freely available public database meant as a resource for research on the immune response to SARS-CoV-2. Samples were obtained from the ongoing ImmuneRACE study (first 160 participants) and from 1,000 to 1,500 subjects provided by 6 global collaborators. Sample metadata almost always included a de-identified subject ID, COVID-19 status, age in years and sex. Where available, HLA class I and class II types were obtained from metadata supplied by the sample provider rather than from assay-based typing.

In Seattle, one collaborating source enrolled patients while the infection was active and tracked those patients longitudinally over the course of disease. Whole blood was collected in K2EDTA tubes by collaborating institutions according to the institutions' own protocols. For TCRbeta analysis, collaborators shipped samples as frozen whole blood, isolated PBMCs, or DNA extracted from either of those sample types. About this clone itself: Its antigen is unknown. It has no much larger one-base neighbor in the sample; base qualities were not kept.

General study outcomes and caveats: The quantity of clinical and demographic metadata differed by source and by participant and was supplied without curation.

TCRbeta CDR3 regions were amplified from genomic DNA using the immunoSEQ Assay, a bias-controlled multiplex PCR. Concerning the study's data processing: Nucleated cell counts per sample were estimated from amplification of reference gene primers within the assay. Sequence reads were collapsed and filtered to measure the absolute abundance of every unique TCRbeta CDR3 rearrangement. For each sample, productive Simpson clonality was calculated by taking the square root of Simpson's diversity index across productive rearrangements. TCRdb took this table from immuneACCESS and kept in-frame rearrangements with V and J called. Such tables lack part of the clones; where checked against another copy, unresolved V genes explain under half of the gap, and the rest is unexplained. Clone size and the V and J calls come from that table; the DNA yielded D and trimming. The sample table holds over 100,000 clones, of which approximately 90% were seen once. Around 4.5% of the sample is held by the ten biggest clonotypes.

The sample was peripheral blood. The clonotype originates from a man aged 60 to 69 with COVID-19, enrolled during active disease.

In nucleotides, the sequence is TGTGCCAGCAGTTTAACCGGACAGGGCCAGCCCCAGCATTTT. This translates into CASSLTGQGQPQHF. The V and J genes are TRBV28 and TRBJ1-5; 8 middle bases align to TRBD1. Reading the germline V gene gives CDR1 MDHEN and CDR2 SYDVKM. Compared with germline, V lacks 2 bases and J lacks 7 bases; bases without a gene match: 4. The CDR3 starts with the cysteine, ends with the phenylalanine, and has 14 residues. The read is trimmed to its CDR3 DNA, 42 bases read in frame from base 1.